The rows below give T cell receptor beta chains drawn from one sample of a study of blood T cells in healthy people across ages. One entry per CDR3 protein, called by TCRdb with MiXCR from the 5' RACE reads. Seen here are hundreds of thousands of distinct CDR3 sequences, 32% observed once, and the top ten hold 15%. Sequenced: blood. The source is a woman over 75 in good health. Both conserved end residues are part of each CDR3. The D gene is left open where the match is weak. Size is omitted from some rows. Given values are once, few, many or a class for expanded clones.

TRBJ2-1	TRBV20-1	-	few	CSARDLRGGISYNEQFF	TGCAGTGCTAGAGATCTCCGTGGCGGTATCTCCTACAATGAGCAGTTCTTC
TRBJ2-2	TRBV4-1	-	few	CASSHDGANTGELFF	TGCGCCAGCAGCCATGACGGAGCGAACACCGGGGAGCTGTTTTTT
TRBJ1-2	TRBV10-3	TRBD1	many	CAISEGQGKYGYTF	TGTGCCATCAGTGAGGGACAGGGGAAGTATGGCTACACCTTC
TRBJ1-1	TRBV7-3	-	-	CSSSWNMNTEAFF	TGTTCCAGTAGCTGGAACATGAACACTGAAGCTTTCTTT
TRBJ2-7	TRBV7-7	TRBD1	many	CASSSLQGAGEQYF	TGTGCTAGCAGCTCTCTACAGGGGGCCGGCGAGCAGTACTTC
TRBJ1-4	TRBV6-2/TRBV6-3	-	few	CASSPPGTIGGEKLFF	TGTGCCAGCAGCCCCCCCGGGACCATCGGTGGGGAAAAACTGTTTTTT
TRBJ2-3	TRBV6-5	TRBD2	-	CTSSYSVAGGLPDTQYF	TGTACCAGCAGTTACTCGGTAGCGGGGGGGCTCCCAGATACGCAGTATTTT
TRBJ2-3	TRBV7-2	-	few	CASRPGRSTDTQYF	TGTGCCAGCAGACCAGGGAGGAGCACAGATACGCAGTATTTT
TRBJ1-6	TRBV20-1	TRBD1	-	CSASTGSSSYNSPLHF	TGCAGTGCTTCGACAGGGAGTAGCTCCTATAATTCACCCCTCCACTTT
TRBJ2-1	TRBV2	-	-	CASSPEVRGSYNEQFF	TGTGCCAGCAGCCCCGAGGTCAGGGGTTCCTACAATGAGCAGTTCTTC
TRBJ1-1	TRBV12-3/TRBV12-4	-	few	CASSLGGSPEAFF	TGTGCCAGCTCTTTGGGCGGTTCGCCTGAAGCTTTCTTT
TRBJ2-1	TRBV6-1	TRBD2	few	CASSEAGRGGEFF	TGTGCCAGCAGTGAAGCCGGGAGGGGGGGCGAGTTCTTC
TRBJ2-7	TRBV5-5	-	-	CASSLEGALPAYEQYF	TGTGCCAGCAGCTTGGAAGGGGCCCTGCCTGCTTACGAGCAGTACTTC
TRBJ1-6	TRBV12-3/TRBV12-4	TRBD1	-	CASSLAGGQYNSPLHF	TGTGCCAGCAGTTTAGCGGGGGGACAGTATAATTCACCCCTCCACTTT
TRBJ2-1	TRBV11-1	-	many	CASSQSRLSYNEQFF	TGTGCCAGCAGCCAAAGCCGTCTCTCCTACAATGAGCAGTTCTTC
TRBJ2-1	TRBV2	-	-	CASLGQGITHEQFF	TGTGCCAGCTTGGGTCAGGGGATAACCCATGAGCAGTTCTTC
TRBJ1-1	TRBV2	-	-	CASSGISGTTEAFF	TGTGCCAGCAGTGGGATTTCAGGGACCACTGAAGCTTTCTTT
TRBJ1-1	TRBV29-1	TRBD1	-	CSVETGGANTEAFF	TGCAGCGTTGAGACAGGGGGCGCAAACACTGAAGCTTTCTTT
TRBJ2-7	TRBV13	TRBD1	-	CASSFRQGARNEQYF	TGTGCCAGCAGCTTTAGACAGGGGGCGAGGAACGAGCAGTACTTC
TRBJ2-1	TRBV7-2	-	-	CASGLTLWAEQFF	TGTGCCAGCGGCCTAACCCTCTGGGCTGAGCAGTTCTTC
TRBJ2-6	TRBV7-9	TRBD1	many	CASSGRDRGLPNVLTF	TGTGCCAGCAGCGGCCGGGACAGGGGGCTACCCAACGTCCTGACTTTC
TRBJ2-7	TRBV11-2	TRBD1	-	CASTGQGIGQYF	TGTGCCAGCACCGGACAGGGGATAGGGCAGTACTTC
TRBJ2-1	TRBV7-7	-	-	CASSLEFRRGPQVF	TGTGCTAGCAGCTTAGAGTTTCGGCGGGGCCCACAGGTCTTC
TRBJ2-1	TRBV5-6	-	many	CASSVPGQQFF	TGTGCCAGCAGCGTACCGGGACAGCAGTTCTTC
TRBJ1-5	TRBV12-3/TRBV12-4	-	few	CASSLAGGNRPQHF	TGTGCCAGCAGTTTGGCTGGGGGCAATCGGCCCCAGCATTTT
TRBJ1-6	TRBV9	-	-	CTSSVEGTLMNSPLHF	TGTACCAGCAGTGTAGAGGGGACGCTAATGAATTCACCCCTCCACTTT
TRBJ2-7	TRBV20-1	TRBD2	many	CSAFLGGAYEQYF	TGCAGTGCTTTCCTGGGGGGGGCCTACGAGCAGTACTTC
TRBJ2-6	TRBV5-1	-	once	CAGSFRGTGANVLTF	TGCGCCGGCAGCTTCAGGGGAACTGGGGCCAATGTCCTGACTTTC
TRBJ2-1	TRBV5-1	TRBD1	many	CASSLEGASGNEQFF	TGCGCCAGCAGCTTGGAGGGGGCTAGTGGCAATGAGCAGTTCTTC
TRBJ2-5	TRBV5-5	-	few	CASSWSGPGGAQYF	TGTGCCAGCAGCTGGTCAGGGCCAGGAGGAGCCCAGTACTTC
TRBJ2-1	TRBV2	-	many	CASTEYNEQFF	TGTGCCAGCACCGAGTACAATGAGCAGTTCTTC
TRBJ2-3	TRBV27	-	few	CASSLGRGGAGGTDTQYF	TGTGCCAGCAGTTTGGGACGAGGGGGGGCCGGGGGCACAGATACGCAGTATTTT
TRBJ2-7	TRBV20-1	TRBD2	many	CSANLGTSGTYEQYF	TGCAGTGCTAACCTCGGGACTAGCGGAACCTACGAGCAGTACTTC
TRBJ2-7	TRBV18	-	many	CASSPTNDRYEQYF	TGTGCCAGCTCACCTACTAACGACAGATACGAGCAGTACTTC
TRBJ2-5	TRBV7-2	-	many	CASSPLTKGETQYF	TGTGCCAGCAGCCCATTGACTAAGGGGGAGACCCAGTACTTC
TRBJ1-2	TRBV6-2/TRBV6-3	-	-	CASRPTTENYGYTF	TGTGCCAGCAGGCCTACGACGGAGAACTATGGCTACACCTTC
TRBJ1-5	TRBV6-2/TRBV6-3	-	-	CASSETDSNQPQHF	TGTGCCAGCAGTGAGACGGACTCCAATCAGCCCCAGCATTTT
TRBJ2-7	TRBV7-6	TRBD2	many	CASSSTSGSYEQYF	TGTGCCAGCAGCTCGACTAGCGGCTCCTACGAGCAGTACTTC
TRBJ2-7	TRBV7-2	-	many	CASSSTGTAYEQYF	TGTGCCAGCAGCTCTACCGGGACCGCCTACGAGCAGTACTTC
TRBJ2-1	TRBV20-1	-	-	CSAQRSDEQFF	TGCAGTGCTCAGCGGAGTGATGAGCAGTTCTTC
TRBJ2-7	TRBV7-2	-	many	CASSLNVGEQYF	TGTGCCAGCAGCCTAAATGTAGGCGAGCAGTACTTC
TRBJ1-2	TRBV20-1	TRBD1	many	CSASDPGQGGNYGYTF	TGCAGTGCTAGTGATCCGGGACAGGGGGGGAACTATGGCTACACCTTC
TRBJ2-7	TRBV2	-	-	CASGFKQDPTCEQYF	TGTGCCAGCGGATTCAAACAGGACCCTACCTGCGAGCAGTACTTC
TRBJ2-2	TRBV12-1	-	-	CASSFGLRQARTGELFF	TGTGCCAGCAGCTTTGGACTGAGACAGGCCAGGACCGGGGAGCTGTTTTTT